A selection of T cell receptor beta chains follows, all from one sample in a study of technical replicates of blood from a few donors. Produced via immunoSEQ multiplex PCR; TCRdb's table is partial and in-frame only. In the table there are about 84,000 clones, roughly 98% of which are singletons. The sample was T cells isolated from PBMCs. These receptors all come from a human donor in good health. CDR3s include the opening cysteine and the closing phenylalanine or tryptophan. A D gene is named only where the DNA matches it firmly. A clone size is listed for some rows: how often the clone was seen (once, few, many), or a class if it is expanded.

v_gene	j_gene	abundance	d_gene	CDR3aa	CDR3nt
TRBV2	TRBJ1-1	-	-	CASRGAEAFF	TGTGCCAGCAGGGGAGCTGAAGCTTTCTTT
TRBV13	TRBJ1-1	-	TRBD1	CASSNTGQGATEAFF	TGTGCCAGCAGCAACACGGGACAGGGGGCGACTGAAGCTTTCTTT
TRBV7-8	TRBJ2-1	-	TRBD2	CASSFSIAGASGNEQFF	TGTGCCAGCAGCTTTTCAATAGCGGGAGCTTCAGGAAATGAGCAGTTCTTC
TRBV5-6	TRBJ2-2	-	-	CASSLLAQDTGELFF	TGTGCCAGCAGCTTGTTGGCCCAGGACACCGGGGAGCTGTTTTTT
TRBV4-1	TRBJ2-3	-	TRBD1	CASSYHRDRADTQYF	TGCGCCAGCAGCTACCACCGGGACAGGGCAGATACGCAGTATTTT
TRBV11-3	TRBJ1-1	-	TRBD1	CASSLNGGTDTEAFF	TGTGCCAGCAGCTTAAACGGAGGGACAGACACTGAAGCTTTCTTT
TRBV28	TRBJ2-3	-	TRBD2	CASIRGLAWDTQYF	TGTGCCAGCATCCGAGGACTAGCTTGGGATACGCAGTATTTT
TRBV4-1	TRBJ2-1	-	-	CASSYKARAGLGNEQFF	TGCGCCAGCAGCTATAAAGCCAGAGCGGGTCTAGGCAATGAGCAGTTCTTC
TRBV11-2	TRBJ1-2	-	TRBD1	CASSLDFWDRNLANYGYTF	TGTGCCAGCAGCTTAGACTTTTGGGACAGAAACTTAGCTAACTATGGCTACACCTTC
TRBV10-1	TRBJ1-2	-	-	CASSENRDYGYTF	TGCGCCAGCAGTGAGAACAGGGACTATGGCTACACCTTC
TRBV28	TRBJ2-1	-	-	CASSSRSNEQFF	TGTGCCAGCAGTTCCCGGTCCAATGAGCAGTTCTTC
TRBV27	TRBJ2-7	-	-	CASSDQGAHEQYF	TGTGCCAGCAGTGATCAGGGCGCCCACGAGCAGTACTTC
TRBV4-1	TRBJ2-2	-	TRBD2	CASSQGAGGFRTGELFF	TGCGCCAGCAGCCAAGGAGCGGGGGGTTTTCGGACCGGGGAGCTGTTTTTT
TRBV6-5	TRBJ2-5	-	-	CASSYATGLQETQYF	TGTGCCAGCAGTTACGCGACAGGACTTCAAGAGACCCAGTACTTC
TRBV7-9	TRBJ1-1	-	-	CASSLMTGNTEAFF	TGTGCCAGCAGCTTAATGACAGGGAACACTGAAGCTTTCTTT
TRBV28	TRBJ2-5	-	TRBD2	CASGKRERGETQYF	TGTGCCAGCGGAAAGCGGGAGAGAGGAGAGACCCAGTACTTC
TRBV19	TRBJ2-2	-	TRBD2	CASSIRLAGVLNTGELFF	TGTGCCAGTAGTATCAGACTAGCGGGAGTTCTGAACACCGGGGAGCTGTTTTTT
TRBV10-3	TRBJ2-1	-	TRBD2	CAIRSTGTSGRNEQFF	TGTGCCATCAGATCAACCGGGACTAGCGGGAGAAATGAGCAGTTCTTC
TRBV4-1	TRBJ1-5	-	TRBD1	CASSQVAGGQPQHF	TGCGCCAGCAGCCAAGTGGCAGGGGGTCAGCCCCAGCATTTT
TRBV4-2	TRBJ1-3	-	-	CASSQDSNTGPSGNTIYF	TGTGCCAGCAGCCAAGATTCCAACACAGGGCCTTCTGGAAACACCATATATTTT
TRBV29-1	TRBJ1-2	-	TRBD1	CSVEDLKSFRGPNYGYTF	TGCAGCGTTGAAGACTTAAAATCTTTCAGGGGGCCTAACTATGGCTACACCTTC
TRBV9	TRBJ1-5	-	TRBD1	CASSVASGGQPQHF	TGTGCCAGCAGCGTAGCTTCAGGGGGCCAGCCCCAGCATTTT
TRBV2	TRBJ2-5	-	-	CASSPAGATKSLETQYF	TGTGCCAGCAGTCCCGCGGGGGCTACCAAAAGTTTAGAGACCCAGTACTTC
TRBV4-2	TRBJ2-1	-	TRBD1	CASSQFSEGADNEQFF	TGTGCCAGCAGCCAATTTTCTGAGGGGGCGGATAATGAGCAGTTCTTC
TRBV10-1	TRBJ1-2	-	-	CASSEPGGGYTF	TGCGCCAGCAGTGAGCCCGGCGGTGGCTACACCTTC
TRBV9	TRBJ2-1	-	TRBD2	CASSVAHALTSASYNEQFF	TGTGCCAGCAGCGTAGCCCACGCGCTTACTAGCGCTTCCTACAATGAGCAGTTCTTC
TRBV9	TRBJ2-5	-	-	CASSGTQETQYF	TGTGCCAGCAGCGGGACACAAGAGACCCAGTACTTC
TRBV30	TRBJ1-4	once	TRBD1	CAWSDTPGQGDEKLFF	TGTGCCTGGAGCGATACACCGGGACAGGGGGATGAAAAACTGTTTTTT
TRBV18	TRBJ2-3	-	-	CASSPGGFSTDTQYF	TGTGCCAGCTCACCAGGGGGGTTCTCCACAGATACGCAGTATTTT
TRBV7-9	TRBJ1-2	-	-	CASSSFRVRNGYTF	TGTGCCAGCAGCTCATTCAGGGTTCGGAATGGCTACACCTTC
TRBV10-3	TRBJ2-3	-	-	CAISDWARPTDTQYF	TGTGCCATCAGTGATTGGGCACGACCCACAGATACGCAGTATTTT
TRBV11-2	TRBJ1-1	-	TRBD1	CASTVGQGGTEAFF	TGTGCCAGCACCGTGGGACAGGGGGGAACTGAAGCTTTCTTT
TRBV7-8	TRBJ2-3	-	TRBD1	CASRPTWDRVTDTQYF	TGTGCCAGCAGACCTACTTGGGACAGGGTAACAGATACGCAGTATTTT
TRBV18	TRBJ2-6	-	-	CASSPPGASSGANVLTF	TGTGCCAGCTCACCACCGGGGGCGAGCTCTGGGGCCAACGTCCTGACTTTC
TRBV6-1	TRBJ2-1	-	-	CASRLVGQFF	TGTGCCAGCAGACTCGTCGGGCAGTTCTTC
TRBV6-5	TRBJ1-1	-	-	CASSPLRGGPTEAFF	TGTGCCAGCAGTCCCCTCCGCGGGGGGCCCACTGAAGCTTTCTTT
TRBV25-1	TRBJ2-6	-	-	CASSVGPSGANVLTF	TGTGCCAGCAGTGTGGGGCCTTCTGGGGCCAACGTCCTGACTTTC
TRBV5-6	TRBJ1-2	-	TRBD1	CASSLAQGGPNYGYTF	TGTGCCAGCAGCTTGGCCCAAGGGGGCCCCAACTATGGCTACACCTTC